These T cell receptor beta chains were read from a single sample in a study of Graves' ophthalmopathy and Graves' hyperthyroidism. From the multiplex PCR reads, TCRdb called clonotypes with MiXCR, one entry per CDR3 protein. The sample carries some 1.1 million distinct CDR3 sequences, around a third recorded once. Sequencing was carried out using peripheral blood or thyroid tissue (not recorded which). The receptor source for this set is an adult man with Graves' hyperthyroidism. Both conserved end residues are part of each CDR3. Each record gives: clone size, D gene, J gene, V gene, CDR3 DNA, CDR3 protein. A D gene is named only where the DNA matches it firmly. Not all rows give a size; the values are once, few, many and, for expanded clones, a class.

NA | NA | TRBJ1-2 | TRBV18 | TGTGCCAGCTCACCACCGCAGGCCCATCGGGATGGCTACACCTTC | CASSPPQAHRDGYTF
many | NA | TRBJ1-6 | TRBV2 | TGTGCCAGCAGATTGATCCAGCTTTTGGATTCACCCCTCCACTTT | CASRLIQLLDSPLHF
NA | NA | TRBJ1-2 | TRBV5-1 | TGCGCCAGCACTCACTACGGCTACACCTTC | CASTHYGYTF
many | TRBD1 | TRBJ1-6 | TRBV20-1 | TGCAGTGCTAGTAGAACAGGGGTACATTCACCCCTCCACTTT | CSASRTGVHSPLHF
many | NA | TRBJ1-2 | TRBV12-3/TRBV12-4 | TGTGCCACCACCGACAGGTTTGCTGGCTACACCTTC | CATTDRFAGYTF
few | NA | TRBJ2-1 | TRBV14 | TGTGCCAGCAGCCAAGGCCTGCGCTCCTACAATGAGCAGTTCTTC | CASSQGLRSYNEQFF
many | NA | TRBJ2-7 | TRBV6-5 | TGTGCCAGCAGTCGACAGTGGGAGCAGTACTTC | CASSRQWEQYF
few | NA | TRBJ2-7 | TRBV5-4 | TGTGCCAGCAGCTTACAGGGTGTAGACGAGCAGTACTTC | CASSLQGVDEQYF
NA | TRBD2 | TRBJ2-7 | TRBV29-1 | TGCAGCTTGCGACTAGCGGGTGGCACCGGGGAGCTGTACTTC | CSLRLAGGTGELYF
many | TRBD1 | TRBJ2-5 | TRBV7-2 | TGTGCCAGCAGCTTAGCCACAGGGGTCGAGACCCAGTACTTC | CASSLATGVETQYF
once | NA | TRBJ2-7 | TRBV7-2 | TGTGCCAGCAGCAGATTGGGAAACGAGCAGTACTTC | CASSRLGNEQYF
many | NA | TRBJ1-6 | TRBV5-1 | TGCGCCAGCAGCTTGGGGGCAGCCTTATACGAACCCCTCCACTTT | CASSLGAALYEPLHF
NA | NA | TRBJ1-6 | TRBV5-5 | TGTGCCAGCAGCGATACGACATCGGCACCAGATTCACCCCCCCACTTT | CASSDTTSAPDSPPHF
many | NA | TRBJ2-7 | TRBV7-6 | TGTGCCAGCAGCTTAGCCTCGTCCCGCGAGCAGTACTTC | CASSLASSREQYF
few | NA | TRBJ1-6 | TRBV10-3 | TGTGCCACACTTACCGGAAGCTCCTATAATTCACCCCTCCACTTT | CATLTGSSYNSPLHF
NA | NA | TRBJ1-4 | TRBV19 | TGTGCCAGCTCCACAGGGTTTATTCGACGGAATGAAAAACTGTTTTTT | CASSTGFIRRNEKLFF
NA | TRBD1 | TRBJ1-3 | TRBV6-6 | TGTGCCAGCAGGAACACAGGGGTCTCTGGAAACACCATATATTTT | CASRNTGVSGNTIYF
NA | TRBD1 | TRBJ1-1 | TRBV29-1 | TGCAGCGTTGAGGCGGACAGGGGGAACACTGAAGCTTTCTTT | CSVEADRGNTEAFF
many | NA | TRBJ2-7 | TRBV20-1 | TGCAGTGCTACAACCCTGGGTGGGCCCTACGAGCAGTACTTC | CSATTLGGPYEQYF
few | TRBD1 | TRBJ2-6 | TRBV6-5 | TGTGCCAGCATCGGGACAGGCTACTCTGGGGCCAACGTCCTGACTTTC | CASIGTGYSGANVLTF
few | NA | TRBJ1-2 | TRBV6-5 | TGTGCCAGCAGTTCGATCCGGGACATCCGCCTCTATGGCTACACCTTC | CASSSIRDIRLYGYTF
few | NA | TRBJ2-7 | TRBV25-1 | TGTGCCAGCAGTTTACCGGCGGACTCCTACGAGCAGTACTTC | CASSLPADSYEQYF
NA | TRBD2 | TRBJ2-7 | TRBV29-1 | TGCAGCAGTGGTAGCGGGAGTAGGTTCTCCGAGCAGTACTTC | CSSGSGSRFSEQYF
once | NA | TRBJ1-1 | TRBV2 | TGTGCCAGCGATGGCAGGGTGAACACTGAAGCTTTCTTT | CASDGRVNTEAFF
few | NA | TRBJ1-5 | TRBV20-1 | TGCAGTGCTAGAGATTTGGGAGGCAACAATCAGCCCCAGCATTTT | CSARDLGGNNQPQHF
many | NA | TRBJ2-6 | TRBV19 | TGTGCCACGCACCCCCCGCGGGCTGCTGGGGCCAACGTCCTGACTTTC | CATHPPRAAGANVLTF
NA | NA | TRBJ1-6 | TRBV2 | TGTGCCAGCAGTGATGACGGACTGCTCTCCCCCCTCCACTTT | CASSDDGLLSPLHF
NA | NA | TRBJ2-2 | TRBV9 | TGTGCCAGCAGCGTCCGGGGGTCCAAAACCGGGGAGCTGTTTTTT | CASSVRGSKTGELFF
NA | NA | TRBJ2-6 | TRBV30 | TGTGCCTGGAGTCGGACGCCTGGGGCCAACGTCCTGACTTTC | CAWSRTPGANVLTF
many | TRBD1 | TRBJ1-5 | TRBV20-1 | TGCAGTGCTAGTATACAGGGGCTCCACGATCAGCCCCAGCATTTT | CSASIQGLHDQPQHF
many | TRBD2 | TRBJ2-5 | TRBV7-2 | TGTGCCAGCAGCGATCGGGGGGGCCAAACACAAGAGACCCAGTACTTC | CASSDRGGQTQETQYF
NA | NA | TRBJ2-7 | TRBV6-2/TRBV6-3 | TGTGCCAGCAGGCTGATCGGGGTCGTCCACGAGCAGTACTTC | CASRLIGVVHEQYF
few | NA | TRBJ2-2 | TRBV7-6 | TGTGCCAGCAGCCCGATCATTACAGTCACCGGGGAGCTGTTTTTT | CASSPIITVTGELFF
NA | NA | TRBJ1-5 | TRBV19 | TGTGCCAGTAACAGCCCGAGACACCGGGGGGATCAGCCCCAGCATTTT | CASNSPRHRGDQPQHF
NA | TRBD2 | TRBJ2-2 | TRBV2 | TGTGCCAGCAGTTTCCCCCGACTAGCGGGAGGGCCAAGCACCGGGGAGCTGTTTTTT | CASSFPRLAGGPSTGELFF
NA | NA | TRBJ1-1 | TRBV29-1 | TGCAGCGTTGAATATCGGGGATGGGGAGCCAACCAAGCTTTCTTT | CSVEYRGWGANQAFF
many | NA | TRBJ2-7 | TRBV12-3/TRBV12-4 | TGTGCCAGCAGCCCCGATGGTGAGGGACGCGACGAGCAGTACTTC | CASSPDGEGRDEQYF
few | NA | TRBJ2-7 | TRBV7-2 | TGTGCCCTCTCGAGGACACCACCTTACGAGCAGTACTTC | CALSRTPPYEQYF
NA | NA | TRBJ2-5 | TRBV7-2 | TGTGCCAGCAAGGGGCGCTGGGAGACCCAGTACTTC | CASKGRWETQYF
many | NA | TRBJ1-4 | TRBV9 | TGTGCCAGCAGCGTAGGGGGCAGCAATGAAAAACTGTTTTTT | CASSVGGSNEKLFF
NA | NA | TRBJ2-5 | TRBV2 | TGTGCCAGCAGCCCCGTGGGGAGCCAAGAGACCCAGTACTTC | CASSPVGSQETQYF
many | NA | TRBJ1-5 | TRBV2 | TGTGCCAGCAGGGAACAGGGATATAGCAATCAGCCCCAGCATTTT | CASREQGYSNQPQHF